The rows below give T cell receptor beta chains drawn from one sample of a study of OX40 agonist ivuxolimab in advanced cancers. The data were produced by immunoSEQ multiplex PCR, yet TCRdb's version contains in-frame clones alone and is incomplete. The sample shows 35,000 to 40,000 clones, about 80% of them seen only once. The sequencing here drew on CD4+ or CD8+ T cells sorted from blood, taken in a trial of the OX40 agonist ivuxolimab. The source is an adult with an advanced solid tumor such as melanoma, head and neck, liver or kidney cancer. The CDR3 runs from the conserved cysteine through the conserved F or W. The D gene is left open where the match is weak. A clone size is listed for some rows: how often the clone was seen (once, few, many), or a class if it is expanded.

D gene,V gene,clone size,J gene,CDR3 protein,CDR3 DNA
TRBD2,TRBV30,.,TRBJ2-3,CAWSVGTSGGTDTQYF,TGTGCCTGGAGTGTAGGGACTAGCGGGGGCACAGATACGCAGTATTTT
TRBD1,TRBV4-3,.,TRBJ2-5,CASSQDPPGTGGGETQYF,TGCGCCAGCAGCCAAGATCCGCCCGGGACAGGGGGCGGGGAGACCCAGTACTTC
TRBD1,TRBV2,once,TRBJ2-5,CASQGESHGKETQYF,TGTGCCAGCCAGGGGGAGAGCCACGGAAAGGAGACCCAGTACTTC
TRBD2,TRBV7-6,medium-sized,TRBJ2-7,CASSFEPAGGFYEQYF,TGTGCCAGCAGCTTCGAACCAGCGGGGGGCTTCTACGAGCAGTACTTC
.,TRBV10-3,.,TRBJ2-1,CAISERLGNEQFF,TGTGCCATCAGTGAGCGCTTGGGCAATGAGCAGTTCTTC
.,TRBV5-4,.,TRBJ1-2,CASSLGRVGYTF,TGTGCCAGCAGCTTGGGCAGGGTAGGCTACACCTTC
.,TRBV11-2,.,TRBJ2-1,CASSLIHEQFF,TGTGCCAGCAGCTTAATTCATGAGCAGTTCTTC
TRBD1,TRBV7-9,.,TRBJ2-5,CASSHPQGVETQYF,TGTGCCAGCAGCCACCCACAGGGGGTAGAGACCCAGTACTTC
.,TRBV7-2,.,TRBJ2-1,CASSLRGPGATYNEQFF,TGTGCCAGCAGCTTAAGGGGCCCGGGAGCGACATACAATGAGCAGTTCTTC
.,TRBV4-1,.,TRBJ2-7,CASSQVGGIYEQCF,TGCGCCAGCAGCCAAGTCGGCGGGATCTACGAGCAGTGCTTC
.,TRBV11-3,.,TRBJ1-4,CASSLSRGNEKLFF,TGTGCCAGCAGCTTATCCAGGGGAAATGAAAAACTGTTTTTT
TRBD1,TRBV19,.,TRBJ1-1,CATIGGGSASTEAFF,TGTGCCACCATAGGAGGGGGCAGCGCGAGCACTGAAGCTTTCTTT
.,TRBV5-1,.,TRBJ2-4,CASSLDKRLAKNIQYF,TGCGCCAGCAGCTTGGATAAGAGACTAGCCAAAAACATTCAGTACTTC
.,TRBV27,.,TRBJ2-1,CASSWGSPPNEQFF,TGTGCCAGCAGTTGGGGCAGCCCTCCCAATGAGCAGTTCTTC
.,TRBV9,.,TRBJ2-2,CASSGGAGELFF,TGTGCCAGCAGCGGAGGGGCCGGGGAGCTGTTTTTT
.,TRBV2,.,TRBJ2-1,CASSQTDEQFF,TGTGCCAGCAGCCAGACGGATGAGCAGTTCTTC
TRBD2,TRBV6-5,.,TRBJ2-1,CASSFSGGSYNEQFF,TGTGCCAGCAGTTTCAGCGGGGGTTCCTACAATGAGCAGTTCTTC
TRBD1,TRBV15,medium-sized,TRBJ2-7,CATSRGTDYEQYF,TGTGCCACCAGCAGGGGGACAGACTACGAGCAGTACTTC
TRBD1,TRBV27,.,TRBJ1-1,CASSSGTANTEAFF,TGTGCCAGCAGTTCCGGGACAGCGAACACTGAAGCTTTCTTT
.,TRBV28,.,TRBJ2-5,CASRVVGTNVRETQYF,TGTGCCAGCAGGGTCGTTGGGACAAACGTGAGAGAGACCCAGTACTTC
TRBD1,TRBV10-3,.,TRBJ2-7,CAIGTGASYEQYF,TGTGCCATCGGGACAGGGGCATCCTACGAGCAGTACTTC
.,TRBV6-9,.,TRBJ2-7,CASSYRVPFYEQYF,TGTGCCAGCAGTTACCGTGTCCCCTTCTACGAGCAGTACTTC
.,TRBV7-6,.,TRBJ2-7,CASSVNRGSYEQYF,TGTGCCAGCAGTGTTAATAGGGGGTCCTACGAGCAGTACTTC
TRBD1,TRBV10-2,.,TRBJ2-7,CASSEFGQGPYEQYF,TGCGCCAGCAGTGAGTTTGGACAGGGACCGTACGAGCAGTACTTC
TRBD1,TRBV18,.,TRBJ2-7,CASSPGTGGYEQYF,TGTGCCAGCTCCCCGGGGACAGGGGGCTACGAGCAGTACTTC
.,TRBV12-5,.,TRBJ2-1,CASGQVYSSYNEQFF,TGTGCTAGTGGGCAGGTCTACAGCTCCTACAATGAGCAGTTCTTC
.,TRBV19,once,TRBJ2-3,CASSIGTDTDTQYF,TGTGCCAGTAGTATAGGGACTGACACAGATACGCAGTATTTT
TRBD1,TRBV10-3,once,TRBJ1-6,CAISEGQGNNSPLHF,TGTGCCATCAGTGAGGGACAGGGGAATAATTCACCCCTCCACTTT
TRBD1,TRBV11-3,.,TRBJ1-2,CASSLRGPTNYGYTF,TGTGCCAGCAGCTTAAGGGGGCCGACAAACTATGGCTACACCTTC
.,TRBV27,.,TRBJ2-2,CASSRQYTGELFF,TGTGCCAGCAGTAGACAGTACACCGGGGAGCTGTTTTTT
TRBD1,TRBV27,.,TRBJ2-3,CASSSLRQGAGDTQYF,TGTGCCAGCAGTTCCCTCCGACAGGGGGCAGGGGATACGCAGTATTTT
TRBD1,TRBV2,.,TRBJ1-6,CASSTRTGSGNSPLHF,TGTGCCAGCAGTACCCGGACAGGGTCTGGGAATTCACCCCTCCACTTT
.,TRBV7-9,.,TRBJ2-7,CASSLSGTGRAYEQYF,TGTGCCAGCAGCTTAAGTGGTACAGGGAGGGCCTACGAGCAGTACTTC
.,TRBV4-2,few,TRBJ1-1,CASSQARGVNTEAFF,TGTGCCAGCAGCCAAGCGAGGGGCGTTAACACTGAAGCTTTCTTT
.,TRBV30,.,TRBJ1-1,CASTDTNTEAFF,TGTGCCTCTACAGACACGAACACTGAAGCTTTCTTT
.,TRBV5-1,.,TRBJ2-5,CASSLVRGTQETQYF,TGCGCCAGCAGCTTGGTCCGGGGGACCCAAGAGACCCAGTACTTC
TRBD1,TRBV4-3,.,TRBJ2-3,CASSATGSTDTQYF,TGCGCCAGCAGTGCGACAGGGAGCACAGATACGCAGTATTTT
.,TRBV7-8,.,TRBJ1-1,CASSLVGGGGTEAFF,TGTGCCAGCAGCTTAGTGGGAGGTGGCGGGACTGAAGCTTTCTTT
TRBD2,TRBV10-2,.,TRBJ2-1,CASSEGATFSGGSYNEQFF,TGCGCCAGCAGTGAGGGGGCCACTTTCTCGGGGGGCTCCTACAATGAGCAGTTCTTC
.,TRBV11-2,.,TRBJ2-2,CASSLRSGELFF,TGTGCCAGCAGCTTAAGGTCCGGGGAGCTGTTTTTT
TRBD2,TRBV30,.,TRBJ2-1,CAWSAGTSRSGEQFF,TGTGCCTGGAGTGCCGGGACTAGTCGGTCCGGTGAGCAGTTCTTC
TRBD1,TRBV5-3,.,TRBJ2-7,CARLDRESREQYF,TGTGCCAGATTGGACAGGGAGTCAAGGGAGCAGTACTTC
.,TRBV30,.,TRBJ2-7,CAWEIGGAGEQYF,TGTGCCTGGGAGATAGGGGGGGCGGGTGAGCAGTACTTC
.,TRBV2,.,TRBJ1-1,CASSGTKAEAFF,TGTGCCAGCAGCGGGACCAAGGCTGAAGCTTTCTTT
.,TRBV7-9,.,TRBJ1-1,CASSLGGGTEAFF,TGTGCCAGCAGCTTAGGAGGGGGCACTGAAGCTTTCTTT
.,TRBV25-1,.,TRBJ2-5,CASSEWGGGEETQYF,TGTGCCAGCAGTGAATGGGGAGGCGGAGAAGAGACCCAGTACTTC
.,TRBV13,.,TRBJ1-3,CASSLGRGAGNTIYF,TGTGCCAGCAGCTTAGGAAGGGGCGCCGGAAACACCATATATTTT
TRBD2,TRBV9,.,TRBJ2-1,CASSRETGGPDNEQFF,TGTGCCAGCAGTCGGGAAACGGGGGGGCCCGACAATGAGCAGTTCTTC
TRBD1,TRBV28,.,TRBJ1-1,CASSLAPGQTEAFF,TGTGCCAGCAGTTTAGCCCCGGGACAGACTGAAGCTTTCTTT
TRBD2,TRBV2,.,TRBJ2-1,CATSRNIAGVPGRYSYNEQFF,TGTGCCACCTCGAGGAATATAGCGGGAGTTCCTGGAAGGTATTCCTACAATGAGCAGTTCTTC
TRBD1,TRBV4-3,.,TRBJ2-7,CASSQDPGTGGYEQYF,TGCGCCAGCAGCCAGGATCCCGGGACAGGGGGCTACGAGCAGTACTTC
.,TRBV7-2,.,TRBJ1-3,CASLPGVRGTSGNTIYF,TGTGCCAGCCTGCCGGGGGTAAGGGGGACGTCTGGAAACACCATATATTTT
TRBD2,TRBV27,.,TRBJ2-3,CASRSSGGENTQYF,TGTGCCAGCAGATCTAGCGGGGGGGAAAATACGCAGTATTTT
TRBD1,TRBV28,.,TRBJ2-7,CASSVIGTGVHEQYF,TGTGCCAGCAGTGTCATCGGGACAGGTGTCCACGAGCAGTACTTC
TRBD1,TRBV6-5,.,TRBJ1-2,CASSYSTGLDGYTF,TGTGCCAGCAGTTACTCGACAGGGTTAGATGGCTACACCTTC
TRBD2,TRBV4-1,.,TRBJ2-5,CASSQDLGGSPAYF,TGCGCCAGCAGCCAAGATTTGGGCGGGAGCCCAGCGTACTTC
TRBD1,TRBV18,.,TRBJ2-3,CASSPPDRTDTQYF,TGTGCCAGCTCACCACCGGACAGGACGGATACGCAGTATTTT